This T cell receptor beta chain was documented in a study of cytotoxic CD8 clonotypes in ibrutinib-treated CLL. Across the study: Patients attained about 25 partial and 2 complete responses; at median around 68 months, roughly 15 remained remitted while some 12 progressed.

Cryopreserved PBMCs supplied about 1.8 micrograms of genomic DNA for TCR beta libraries. Depth targeted 1 in 200,000 to 1 in 1 million T cells, averaging around 10x coverage per clonotype. Sequencing used immunoSEQ multiplex PCR; TCRdb keeps in-frame clones, though not all of them. The table includes about 330,000 clones, 67% detected once. General study results and limits: Contraction or stability on treatment characterized the public clonotypes, which were uncommon.

Concerning this clone: Its target is not known.

Germline assignment: CDR1 SGHTA and CDR2 FQGNSA. The CDR3 is 14 amino acids. V dropped 3 bases and J dropped 8 bases, with 17 bases sitting between them. The specimen was PBMCs, collected after 36 months of ibrutinib treatment. This receptor was taken from a human donor with chronic lymphocytic leukemia. The gene calls are TRBV7-2 and TRBJ2-7, with TRBD2 as a possible D gene (7 bases). CDR3 DNA: TGTGCCAGCAGCTTCTGGGGGGGCACGCCACAGCAGTACTTC. Protein: CASSFWGGTPQQYF.